A selection of T cell receptor beta chains follows, all from one sample in a study of blood T cell repertoires in COVID-19. The assay was immunoSEQ multiplex PCR, and TCRdb's table has in-frame clones only and misses some. The sample comprises 310,000 or so clones, approximately 90% of which are singletons, and 1.1% rests with the top ten. The sample consisted of PBMCs or T cells enriched from blood (not recorded which). Every receptor here comes from a woman in her 30s who had recovered from COVID-19. CDR3s include the opening cysteine and the closing phenylalanine or tryptophan. The D gene is left open where the match is weak. Not all rows give a size; the values are once, few, many and, for expanded clones, a class.

j_call,clone_size,d_call,v_call,cdr3_aa,cdr3_nt
TRBJ2-4,.,TRBD2,TRBV5-4,CASSTGLAGVAKNIQYF,TGTGCCAGCAGCACCGGACTAGCGGGAGTCGCCAAAAACATTCAGTACTTC
TRBJ2-1,.,.,TRBV24-1,CATGGKQGQFVNEQFF,TGTGCCACGGGGGGGAAACAGGGTCAGTTCGTTAATGAGCAGTTCTTC
TRBJ1-1,.,.,TRBV28,CASSFGLDKNTEAFF,TGTGCCAGCAGTTTTGGTCTTGACAAGAACACTGAAGCTTTCTTT
TRBJ1-6,.,.,TRBV30,CAWNLRGHPYSPLHF,TGTGCCTGGAATCTAAGGGGACACCCTTATTCACCCCTCCACTTT
TRBJ1-2,.,TRBD1,TRBV28,CASSLRGGGYTF,TGTGCCAGCAGTTTAAGAGGGGGCGGCTACACCTTC
TRBJ1-2,.,TRBD1,TRBV27,CASSFQRTGYGYTF,TGTGCCAGCAGTTTCCAGAGGACAGGGTATGGCTACACCTTC
TRBJ2-7,.,.,TRBV28,CASSPRDRLAGEQYF,TGTGCCAGCAGTCCCCGAGACAGGCTTGCTGGGGAGCAGTACTTC
TRBJ1-5,.,.,TRBV19,CASSMSGTSNQPQHF,TGTGCCAGTAGTATGTCAGGGACAAGCAATCAGCCCCAGCATTTT
TRBJ2-3,.,.,TRBV5-6,CASSLVVASTDTQYF,TGTGCCAGCAGCTTGGTAGTAGCGAGCACAGATACGCAGTATTTT
TRBJ2-1,.,.,TRBV5-6,CASSLVDSRNEQFF,TGTGCCAGCAGCTTGGTCGACTCTCGCAATGAGCAGTTCTTC
TRBJ2-2,.,.,TRBV28,CASKQGNAGELFF,TGTGCCAGTAAACAGGGAAACGCCGGGGAGCTGTTTTTT
TRBJ1-5,few,.,TRBV5-4,CASSDRPAVLPQHF,TGTGCCAGCAGCGACAGGCCGGCGGTTTTGCCCCAGCATTTT
TRBJ1-2,.,.,TRBV5-3,CARSFSRAYTYGYTF,TGTGCCAGAAGCTTCTCCAGGGCGTACACCTATGGCTACACCTTC
TRBJ1-5,.,TRBD1,TRBV27,CASSFGTGSNQPQHF,TGTGCCAGCAGTTTTGGGACAGGGAGCAATCAGCCCCAGCATTTT
TRBJ2-3,.,TRBD2,TRBV5-6,CASSLELADTDTQYF,TGTGCCAGCAGCTTGGAACTAGCGGACACAGATACGCAGTATTTT
TRBJ1-2,.,TRBD1,TRBV29-1,CSAIQQGGIGYTF,TGCAGCGCAATACAACAGGGGGGAATCGGCTACACCTTC
TRBJ1-5,.,.,TRBV28,CASRSTGNGNQPQHF,TGTGCCAGCAGGTCCACAGGGAACGGCAATCAGCCCCAGCATTTT
TRBJ2-2,.,TRBD2,TRBV5-6,CASRLAGGASTGELFF,TGTGCCAGCAGGCTAGCGGGAGGCGCGAGCACCGGGGAGCTGTTTTTT
TRBJ1-1,.,TRBD1,TRBV2,CASSGQGDTEAFF,TGTGCCAGCAGCGGGCAGGGGGACACTGAAGCTTTCTTT
TRBJ2-1,.,TRBD2,TRBV19,CASSGGTSKFF,TGTGCCAGTAGTGGAGGGACTAGTAAGTTCTTC
TRBJ1-5,.,TRBD1,TRBV28,CASSPDRGQPQHF,TGTGCCAGCAGTCCCGACAGGGGTCAGCCCCAGCATTTT
TRBJ1-6,once,.,TRBV4-3,CASSQDGQTYNSPLHF,TGCGCCAGCAGCCAAGATGGTCAGACTTATAATTCACCCCTCCACTTT
TRBJ1-3,.,.,TRBV30,CAWSVRADSGNTIYF,TGTGCCTGGAGTGTGAGGGCAGACTCTGGAAACACCATATATTTT
TRBJ2-7,.,.,TRBV28,CASKPGSYEQYF,TGTGCCAGCAAACCAGGCTCCTACGAGCAGTACTTC
TRBJ1-1,.,.,TRBV30,CAWSVAGGTEAFF,TGTGCCTGGAGTGTAGCTGGGGGGACTGAAGCTTTCTTT
TRBJ2-5,.,.,TRBV28,CATWDIQETQYF,TGTGCCACCTGGGACATCCAAGAGACCCAGTACTTC
TRBJ2-3,.,.,TRBV7-2,CASSLDRSDTQYF,TGTGCCAGCAGCTTAGACAGGTCTGATACGCAGTATTTT
TRBJ2-7,.,.,TRBV30,CAWSVAGYSYEQYF,TGTGCCTGGAGTGTAGCAGGGTACTCCTACGAGCAGTACTTC
TRBJ2-7,.,TRBD2,TRBV27,CASGNALAGHYEQYF,TGTGCCAGCGGCAATGCCCTAGCGGGACACTACGAGCAGTACTTC
TRBJ2-1,.,TRBD2,TRBV5-1,CASRGGTSGSNEQFF,TGCGCCAGCAGAGGGGGGACTAGCGGGAGTAATGAGCAGTTCTTC
TRBJ1-2,.,.,TRBV27,CASSPGQSPYYGYTF,TGTGCCAGCAGTCCCGGACAGTCACCCTACTATGGCTACACCTTC
TRBJ2-7,.,.,TRBV30,CAGRGGAAYEQYF,TGTGCCGGGAGGGGGGGAGCAGCCTACGAGCAGTACTTC
TRBJ1-4,.,.,TRBV19,CASSIFNEKLFF,TGTGCCAGTAGTATCTTCAATGAAAAACTGTTTTTT
TRBJ2-1,once,.,TRBV5-5,CASSQDYEQFF,TGTGCCAGCAGCCAAGACTATGAGCAGTTCTTC
TRBJ2-7,few,.,TRBV6-5,CASQPGQALYEQYF,TGTGCCAGCCAACCGGGACAAGCGTTGTACGAGCAGTACTTC
TRBJ2-3,.,.,TRBV11-2,CASSLNHLGLPADTQYF,TGTGCCAGCAGCTTAAATCACTTGGGCCTACCGGCAGATACGCAGTATTTT
TRBJ2-2,.,.,TRBV7-9,CASSLSGTGELFF,TGTGCCAGCAGCTTATCAGGCACCGGGGAGCTGTTTTTT
TRBJ1-1,.,TRBD1,TRBV30,CAWTHGRGHTEAFF,TGTGCCTGGACTCATGGAAGGGGGCACACTGAAGCTTTCTTT
TRBJ1-2,.,TRBD1,TRBV5-8,CASSLGQGVNYGYTF,TGTGCCAGCAGCTTGGGGCAGGGGGTCAACTATGGCTACACCTTC
TRBJ2-5,.,TRBD2,TRBV5-1,CASLGLAKTQETQYF,TGCGCCAGCCTTGGACTAGCAAAAACGCAAGAGACCCAGTACTTC
TRBJ1-1,.,.,TRBV7-9,CASSLFSGNTEAFF,TGTGCCAGCAGCTTATTCTCAGGGAACACTGAAGCTTTCTTT
TRBJ1-6,once,TRBD1,TRBV5-6,CASSLGGTGIYNSPLHF,TGTGCCAGCAGCTTGGGGGGGACAGGAATTTATAATTCACCCCTCCACTTT
TRBJ2-7,.,.,TRBV18,CASSHPEIYEQYF,TGTGCCAGCTCACACCCGGAGATCTACGAGCAGTACTTC
TRBJ1-2,.,TRBD1,TRBV4-1,CASSLSTGGYGYTF,TGCGCCAGCAGCCTTTCGACAGGGGGCTATGGCTACACCTTC
TRBJ2-5,.,.,TRBV18,CASSPDEGWETQYF,TGTGCCAGCTCACCAGACGAGGGTTGGGAGACCCAGTACTTC
TRBJ2-7,.,.,TRBV9,CASSVGTEPYEQYF,TGTGCCAGCAGCGTAGGGACTGAACCCTACGAGCAGTACTTC
TRBJ1-4,.,TRBD1,TRBV18,CASSPRGTGDEKLFF,TGTGCCAGCTCACCTCGAGGGACAGGGGATGAAAAACTGTTTTTT
TRBJ2-5,.,TRBD2,TRBV7-2,CASSLTSGRQTQYF,TGTGCCAGCAGCTTAACTAGCGGGAGACAGACCCAGTACTTC
TRBJ2-7,.,TRBD2,TRBV11-2,CASSLKAGGPGEQYF,TGTGCCAGCAGCTTAAAAGCGGGAGGGCCGGGAGAGCAGTACTTC
TRBJ1-5,.,TRBD1,TRBV19,CASNPGGRGSNQPQHF,TGTGCCTCAAATCCAGGCGGCAGGGGGAGCAATCAGCCCCAGCATTTT
TRBJ2-6,once,.,TRBV2,CASSEVGIAGANVLTF,TGTGCCAGCAGTGAGGTCGGGATCGCTGGGGCCAACGTCCTGACTTTC
TRBJ2-2,.,.,TRBV7-9,CASSLSISGFGELFF,TGTGCCAGCAGCTTAAGCATCTCGGGGTTCGGGGAGCTGTTTTTT
TRBJ2-5,.,.,TRBV28,CASRARERAKTQYF,TGTGCCAGCAGGGCACGGGAGCGGGCAAAGACCCAGTACTTC
TRBJ1-3,.,.,TRBV25-1,CASSEQGRSGNTIYF,TGTGCCAGCAGTGAACAGGGGCGGTCTGGAAACACCATATATTTT
TRBJ2-2,.,.,TRBV27,CASSYPRDGGELFF,TGTGCCAGCAGTTACCCGCGGGATGGCGGGGAGCTGTTTTTT